Listed below are T cell receptor beta chains from one sample, sequenced in a study of blood T cell repertoires in COVID-19. Assay: immunoSEQ multiplex PCR; the TCRdb copy retains only in-frame clones and omits some. The table has 270,000 or so clones, around 93% seen once. The specimen sequenced was PBMCs or T cells enriched from blood (not recorded which). The receptors here all came from a man aged 40-55 years who had been exposed to COVID-19. Both conserved end residues are part of each CDR3. D genes are given only for firm matches. The size entry is marked missing in some rows and otherwise reads once, few, many or a size class.

clone_size,d_call,v_call,j_call,cdr3_nt,cdr3_aa
NA,TRBD1,TRBV11-3,TRBJ1-1,TGTGCCAGCAGCCGCCTGAGTTACGGGACAGTGAACACTGAAGCTTTCTTT,CASSRLSYGTVNTEAFF
NA,NA,TRBV19,TRBJ2-7,TGTGCCAGTAAGCAGGTGCGGGACTCCTACGAGCAGTACTTC,CASKQVRDSYEQYF
NA,NA,TRBV30,TRBJ1-4,TGTGCCTGGAGTGTGGAGGAAAAACTGTTTTTT,CAWSVEEKLFF
NA,TRBD2,TRBV6-4,TRBJ2-1,TGTGCCAGCAGTGAGTTGGGACTAGCGGGTCGTTATAATGAGCAGTTCTTC,CASSELGLAGRYNEQFF
NA,NA,TRBV7-8,TRBJ1-1,TGTGCCAGCAGCTTATCTCCACAGGAAGCTTTCTTT,CASSLSPQEAFF
NA,TRBD1,TRBV29-1,TRBJ1-5,TGCAGCGTTGGGACAGGGGGAAGCAATCAGCCCCAGCATTTT,CSVGTGGSNQPQHF
once,NA,TRBV27,TRBJ2-7,TGTGCCAGCAGTTTATCCCTAAGCTCCTACGAGCAGTACTTC,CASSLSLSSYEQYF
NA,TRBD1,TRBV7-9,TRBJ2-1,TGTGCCAGCAGCCCCCCCACAGGGGACTCCTACAATGAGCAGTTCTTC,CASSPPTGDSYNEQFF
NA,TRBD2,TRBV10-3,TRBJ2-3,TGTGCCATCAGTGGACTAGCGGGAGAGACAGATACGCAGTATTTT,CAISGLAGETDTQYF
NA,TRBD1,TRBV9,TRBJ2-1,TGTGCCAGCAGCGGAACAAACAGGGGGCTTAATGAGCAGTTCTTC,CASSGTNRGLNEQFF
NA,TRBD2,TRBV11-3,TRBJ2-3,TGTGCCAGCAGCTACCTGACTAGCGGGAACACAGATACGCAGTATTTT,CASSYLTSGNTDTQYF
once,TRBD2,TRBV7-2,TRBJ2-3,TGTGCCAGCAGCTTTCGGCCTAGCGGGAGTATGACAGATACGCAGTATTTT,CASSFRPSGSMTDTQYF
NA,TRBD1,TRBV15,TRBJ1-5,TGTGCCACCAGCAGCGGACAGGGGCCGAATCAGCCCCAGCATTTT,CATSSGQGPNQPQHF
NA,NA,TRBV10-3,TRBJ2-1,TGTGCCATCAGTGAATCAGGGTCCCCCTACAATGAGCAGTTCTTC,CAISESGSPYNEQFF
NA,TRBD2,TRBV7-6,TRBJ2-3,TGTGCCAGCAGCTTAGTGGCGGGAGAGGGAGATACGCAGTATTTT,CASSLVAGEGDTQYF
NA,TRBD1,TRBV2,TRBJ1-2,TGTGCCAGCACTGACAGGGGTTATCCTTATGGCTACACCTTC,CASTDRGYPYGYTF
NA,TRBD2,TRBV13,TRBJ2-7,TGTGCCAGCAGCTTAGGGACTAGCGGGGCCTACGAGCAGTACTTC,CASSLGTSGAYEQYF
NA,TRBD2,TRBV6-5,TRBJ2-7,TGTGCCAGCAGGGGACTAGCATCCACCTACGAGCAGTACTTC,CASRGLASTYEQYF
NA,NA,TRBV9,TRBJ1-4,TGTGCCAGCAGCGTAGGTCGGGAAGTGGAGGAAAAACTGTTTTTT,CASSVGREVEEKLFF
NA,NA,TRBV25-1,TRBJ2-3,TGTGCCAGCAGTGAATATGACGCGGCAGATACGCAGTATTTT,CASSEYDAADTQYF
NA,NA,TRBV12-5,TRBJ2-3,TGTGCTAGTGGTTTGGTACTCAAGAGGACGCAGTATTTT,CASGLVLKRTQYF
NA,NA,TRBV5-1,TRBJ1-4,TGCGCCAGCAGCTTACAAACAGGCTCTAATGAAAAACTGTTTTTT,CASSLQTGSNEKLFF
NA,TRBD1,TRBV19,TRBJ1-1,TGTGCCAGTTCTCGGGACAGAGACACTGAAGCTTTCTTT,CASSRDRDTEAFF
NA,NA,TRBV19,TRBJ1-5,TGTGCCAGTAGTATAGTAGGCCGGGTATTGCAGCCCCAGCATTTT,CASSIVGRVLQPQHF
NA,NA,TRBV24-1,TRBJ1-5,TGTGCCACCAGTGATTCAGGTAAAGGTCAGCCCCAGCATTTT,CATSDSGKGQPQHF
NA,NA,TRBV12-5,TRBJ1-2,TGTGCTAGTGGTCCCCCGGGACTACTCTATGGCTACACCTTC,CASGPPGLLYGYTF
NA,TRBD1,TRBV25-1,TRBJ1-1,TGTGCCAGCAGCCTGACAGGGAAAACTGAAGCTTTCTTT,CASSLTGKTEAFF
NA,NA,TRBV6-1,TRBJ2-7,TGTGCCAGCAGTGAAGTCCCAGGGTCGGCACAGTACTTC,CASSEVPGSAQYF
NA,TRBD2,TRBV11-2,TRBJ2-7,TGTGCCAGCAGCTCCGGGACTACGGGTTTAGAGCAGTACTTC,CASSSGTTGLEQYF
NA,NA,TRBV9,TRBJ1-1,TGTGCCAGCAGCGTAGTAGAAGGGGCTGAAGCTTTCTTT,CASSVVEGAEAFF
NA,NA,TRBV3-1/TRBV3-2,TRBJ2-7,TGTGCCAGCAGCCCCGGGATTTCACGCGAGCAGTACTTC,CASSPGISREQYF